Presented here are 32 T cell receptor beta chains from one specimen sequenced in a study of blood T cell repertoires in COVID-19. This table comes from immunoSEQ multiplex PCR, and its TCRdb copy is limited to in-frame clones, with some not included. The sample consists of roughly 290,000 clones, around four fifths of them appearing once. Sequenced: peripheral blood. Every receptor here comes from a woman between 45 and 65 years old with active or convalescent COVID-19.

The V and J genes are TRBV5-1 and TRBJ1-2, with 7 nucleotides matching TRBD1. The V gene end was trimmed by 2 bases and the J gene end by 3 bases; junction bases not matched to a gene: 4. CDR1 is SGHRS and CDR2 is YFSETQ in the germline V gene. The CDR3 has 14 residues. CDR3 sequence reads: CASSLSTGDYGYTF. DNA for the CDR3: TGCGCCAGCAGCTTATCCACAGGGGACTATGGCTACACCTTC.

This chain uses TRBV18 with TRBJ1-2; a weak D match, TRBD1 (6 bases). The CDR3 spans 15 residues. Germline V gene sequence: CDR1 KGHSH, CDR2 LQKENI. The V gene lost 0 bases and the J gene lost 0 bases, with 8 bases spanning the gap. Here the CDR3 DNA reads TGTGCCAGCTCACCACCAGGGGGAACTAACTATGGCTACACCTTC. As protein: CASSPPGGTNYGYTF.

The rearrangement links TRBV2 to TRBJ1-1; D gene unclear. The CDR3 has 11 amino acids. V lost 6 bases and J 4 bases, leaving 6 bases between the germline ends. Germline V gene data show CDR1 as SNHLY and CDR2 as FYNNEI. CDR3: CASSYSTEAFF. The DNA for the CDR3 is TGTGCCAGCAGCTACTCCACTGAAGCTTTCTTT.

The sample holds one count of this clone. The V and J genes are TRBV10-3 and TRBJ1-2, with 7 bases lining up with TRBD1. CDR1 and CDR2 from the germline V gene are ENHRY and SYGVKD. CDR3 length: 17 amino acids. The V segment lost 4 bases and the J segment 5 bases; nucleotides outside the gene matches: 16. In nucleotides, the CDR3 is TGTGCCATCAGTGGGTTGCCCGGGACAGAGATTTCGTATGGCTACACCTTC. Amino acids: CAISGLPGTEISYGYTF.

V is TRBV10-3 and J is TRBJ2-7, with D perhaps TRBD2 (6 bases). This CDR3 is built from 13 residues. V was pared by 6 bases and J by 3 bases, with 12 bases between. Looked up from germline, CDR1 is ENHRY and CDR2 is SYGVKD. The CDR3 DNA is TGTGCCATCAGGGGCAACGGGGGCTACGAGCAGTACTTC. Amino acid sequence: CAIRGNGGYEQYF.

The chain carries TRBV4-2 and TRBJ2-3; 12 bases are a match to TRBD2. Trimming at V came to 4 bases and at J to 0 bases, leaving 5 bases not matched to a gene. The CDR3 sequence is 17 residues long. Germline CDR1 is LGHNA and CDR2 is YNFKEQ. CDR3 protein: CASSLKGTSGSTDTQYF. CDR3 in DNA: TGTGCCAGCAGCCTCAAGGGGACTAGCGGGAGCACAGATACGCAGTATTTT.

The rearrangement joins TRBV2 to TRBJ1-2, with D perhaps matching TRBD1 (5 bases). V lost 3 bases and J 2 bases, leaving 10 bases between the germline ends. Germline CDR1 SNHLY, CDR2 FYNNEI. The CDR3 has 14 residues. CDR3 region: CASSDAGNNYGYTF. The CDR3 nucleotides are TGTGCCAGCAGTGACGCAGGGAACAACTATGGCTACACCTTC.

This clone has just one count. The chain uses TRBV27 and TRBJ2-3; TRBD1 agrees at 7 bases. V was pared by 0 bases and J by 1 base, with 1 base of the junction left unmatched. The CDR3 spans 15 residues. The germline CDR1 and CDR2 sequences are MNHEY and SMNVEV (reference sequence). The CDR3 region is CASSLSTGGTDTQYF. Written as DNA, the CDR3 is TGTGCCAGCAGTTTATCAACAGGGGGCACAGATACGCAGTATTTT.

The gene calls are TRBV18 and TRBJ2-7; perhaps TRBD1 as D (6 bases). V was shortened by 3 bases and J by 1 base, with 7 bases between the two germline ends. Germline loops: CDR1 KGHSH, CDR2 LQKENI. The CDR3 is 13 amino acids. The CDR3 region has the DNA TGTGCCAGCTCACCGGACAGATCCTACGAGCAGTACTTC. Amino acid sequence: CASSPDRSYEQYF.

This clone occurred once. J is TRBJ1-2 and V is TRBV12-5, with a weak D call TRBD1 (6 bases). Trimming left V 1 base short and J 1 base short, with 10 bases between. The CDR3 extends over 15 amino acids. Germline V lookup: CDR1 LGHNT, CDR2 FRNRAP. The CDR3 protein is CASGLEAGVNYGYTF. DNA of the CDR3: TGTGCTAGTGGTTTGGAGGCAGGGGTTAACTATGGCTACACCTTC.

The V call is TRBV5-6, the J call TRBJ1-1, with D perhaps matching TRBD1 (6 bases). Trimming pared 4 bases from V and 6 bases from J, leaving 16 bases between. Looked up from germline, CDR1 is SGHDT and CDR2 is YYEEEE. CDR3 length: 14 amino acids. As DNA, the CDR3 is TGTGCCAGCAGCGGGGACACTATTGGCGCTGAAGCTTTCTTT. Its protein is CASSGDTIGAEAFF.

V and J are TRBV7-7 and TRBJ2-1, with 8 bases matching TRBD2. The CDR3 consists of 15 residues. With V trimmed by 1 base and J by 8 bases, 7 bases remained unmatched. The germline V gene encodes CDR1 SSHAT and CDR2 FNYEAQ (reference sequence). The CDR3 coding sequence is TGTGCCAGCAGCTTAGGACCGGGAGGGTCTGATGAGCAGTTCTTC. This translates into CASSLGPGGSDEQFF.

V and J are TRBV7-9 and TRBJ1-1, with no clear D. CDR3 length: 12 amino acids. Germline values: CDR1 SEHNR, CDR2 FQNEAQ (reference sequence). The V end lost 5 bases, the J end lost 6 bases, and 10 bases lay between the germline ends. CDR3 nucleotide sequence: TGTGCCAGCAGCGCACAAACAGCTGAAGCTTTCTTT. Its translation is CASSAQTAEAFF.

Here the CDR3 reads CASSLFGQGGYGYTF. The CDR3 bases are TGTGCCAGCTCTCTATTCGGACAGGGTGGCTATGGCTACACCTTC. The chain uses TRBV18 and TRBJ1-2; 8 bases match TRBD1. Germline CDR1 is KGHSH and CDR2 is LQKENI. V gave up 6 bases and J gave up 4 bases; unmatched junction bases: 10. The CDR3 runs to 15 residues.

The V call is TRBV12-5, the J call TRBJ2-3; 8 positions agree with TRBD2. CDR1 and CDR2 from the germline V gene are LGHNT and FRNRAP. The J segment lost 2 bases and the V segment lost 2 bases, leaving 3 bases of the junction unmatched. The CDR3 has 15 residues. The CDR3 region is CASGLISGDTDTQYF. CDR3 DNA sequence: TGTGCTAGTGGTTTGATTAGCGGGGACACAGATACGCAGTATTTT.

This chain links TRBV2 with TRBJ2-3; 10 bases match TRBD2. The CDR3 is made up of 17 amino acids. The J segment lost 5 bases and the V segment lost 3 bases, leaving 11 bases of the junction unmatched. Germline CDR1 reads SNHLY; CDR2 reads FYNNEI. The CDR3 region is CASSDFRSGRAVDTQYF. CDR3 in DNA: TGTGCCAGCAGTGACTTCAGGAGCGGGAGGGCGGTAGATACGCAGTATTTT.

This clone was picked up one time. This rearrangement joins TRBV5-1 to TRBJ2-5; a weak D match, TRBD1 (7 bases). This CDR3 region has 18 residues. CDR1 SGHRS and CDR2 YFSETQ come from the germline V gene. Trimming took 7 bases from V and 6 from J, leaving 31 bases between them. The CDR3 loop is CASGLDLTGTLLGKTQYF. CDR3 DNA sequence: TGCGCCAGCGGCCTCGACTTGACAGGGACTCTTCTTGGGAAGACCCAGTACTTC.

V usage is TRBV3-1 (or the pseudogene TRBV3-2) and J usage is TRBJ2-5, with TRBD2 matching over 12 bases. V lost 1 base and J lost 4; bases outside the gene matches: 1. The germline CDR1 and CDR2 sequences are LGHDT and YNNKEL (reference sequence). CDR3 length equals 15 residues. The DNA for the CDR3 is TGTGCCAGCAGCCAAGGACTAGCGGGAGTAGAGACCCAGTACTTC. Its protein is CASSQGLAGVETQYF.

V usage is TRBV12-3 or TRBV12-4 and J usage is TRBJ1-2; a weak D match, TRBD1 (5 bases). V lost 3 bases and J 8 bases, leaving 13 bases between the germline ends. The CDR3 totals 13 residues. The CDR3 region has the DNA TGTGCCAGCAGTTTGCAGGGAGCGGGGGGCTACACCTTC. This translates into CASSLQGAGGYTF.

CDR3: CASRWDRWAYGYTF. The DNA for the CDR3 is TGTGCCAGCAGGTGGGACAGGTGGGCCTATGGCTACACCTTC. The chain combines TRBV21-1 with TRBJ1-2; no DNA check was done on the table's D call, TRBD1. TRBV21-1 has pseudogene status. The CDR3 covers 14 residues.

V usage is TRBV5-5 and J usage is TRBJ1-2, with TRBD1 matching over 7 bases. Germline V gene lookup returns CDR1 SGHKS and CDR2 YYEKEE (reference sequence). The CDR3 extends over 13 amino acids. Trimming at V came to 4 bases and at J to 2 bases, leaving 2 bases not matched to a gene. The CDR3 reads CASSPTGNYGYTF. The CDR3 DNA follows: TGTGCCAGCAGCCCGACAGGGAACTATGGCTACACCTTC.

The rearrangement uses TRBV3-1 (or the pseudogene TRBV3-2) and TRBJ2-7; TRBD2 agrees at 10 bases. CDR1 and CDR2 (germline): LGHDT, YNNKEL (reference sequence). The junction had 11 bases not matched to a gene; V was cut back by 3 bases and J by 3 bases. This CDR3 contains 17 residues. The CDR3: CASSQPKSGTSVYEQYF. DNA of the CDR3: TGTGCCAGCAGCCAGCCTAAGTCTGGGACTAGCGTCTACGAGCAGTACTTC.

V is TRBV9 and J is TRBJ2-1; 14 bases fit TRBD2. This CDR3 is built from 16 residues. Germline trimming cut 4 bases from V and 5 bases from J; bases unmatched to any gene: 5. Germline V gives CDR1 SGDLS, CDR2 YYNGEE. CDR3 protein: CASSPTSGRAHNEQFF. CDR3 in DNA: TGTGCCAGCAGCCCGACTAGCGGGAGGGCACACAATGAGCAGTTCTTC.

As to this clone: This CDR3 is also generated by other DNA sequences in the sample. The CDR3 DNA reads as TGTGCCAGCAGCTTCCGGGGAAACACCATATATTTT. Translation gives CASSFRGNTIYF. The chain employs TRBV28 and TRBJ1-3; D is ambiguous. The CDR3 contains 12 residues. The V and J ends lost 6 bases and 4 bases respectively, with 7 bases between them. The germline V gene encodes CDR1 MDHEN and CDR2 SYDVKM. Filled out from reference TRBV28 and TRBJ1-3, the complete variable domain reads DVKVTQSSRYLVKRTGEKVFLECVQDMDHENMFWYRQDPGLGLRLIYFSYDVKMKEKGDIPEGYSVSREKKERFSLILESASTNQTSMYLCASSFRGNTIYFGEGSWLTVV.

The genes are TRBV5-1 and TRBJ2-2; the match to TRBD2 covers 14 bases. With V trimmed by 4 bases and J by 0 bases, 5 bases remained unmatched. The CDR3 loop spans 18 amino acids. The germline gives CDR1 SGHRS, CDR2 YFSETQ. The CDR3 coding sequence is TGCGCCAGCAGCGCCCCGGGACTAGCGGGGGCGAACACCGGGGAGCTGTTTTTT. As protein: CASSAPGLAGANTGELFF.

Only a few counts were recorded for this clone. The V gene is TRBV2, the J gene TRBJ2-5; 7 bases match TRBD2. Germline CDR1 reads SNHLY; CDR2 reads FYNNEI. Germline trimming cut 7 bases from V and 5 bases from J; bases unmatched to any gene: 13. This CDR3 contains 15 residues. The CDR3 region is CASTRTGGFGETQYF. For the CDR3, the DNA is TGTGCCAGCACCCGAACGGGGGGTTTCGGGGAGACCCAGTACTTC.

The rearrangement links TRBV28 to TRBJ1-4; the match to TRBD1 covers 10 bases. CDR3 length: 15 amino acids. The germline V gene has CDR1 MDHEN and CDR2 SYDVKM. V was pared by 3 bases and J by 8 bases, with 6 bases of the junction left unmatched. The chain's CDR3 is CASSFSGQGEEKLFF. CDR3 bases: TGTGCCAGCAGTTTTTCCGGACAGGGGGAGGAAAAACTGTTTTTT.

This sequence joins TRBV3-1 (or the pseudogene TRBV3-2) and TRBJ2-7; 7 nucleotides line up with TRBD1. This CDR3 spans 14 amino acids. Germline-derived CDR1 and CDR2 are LGHDT and YNNKEL (reference sequence). Trimming took 1 base from V and 7 from J; bases not matched to a gene: 7. CDR3 bases: TGTGCCAGCAGCCAAGGACAGGGAGTGGGGGAGCAGTACTTC. Its protein is CASSQGQGVGEQYF.

The chain links TRBV3-1 (or the pseudogene TRBV3-2) to TRBJ2-7; possible D gene TRBD2, 7 bases. Trimming removed 4 bases at V and 2 bases at J, with 12 bases between. This CDR3 spans 14 amino acids. CDR1 and CDR2 from the germline V gene are LGHDT and YNNKEL (reference sequence). The CDR3 coding sequence is TGTGCCAGCAGCCTAGGGCGGGGGCCCTACGAGCAGTACTTC. Its translation: CASSLGRGPYEQYF.

This sequence joins TRBV18 and TRBJ2-3; no reliable D call. This CDR3 has 15 residues. Trimming shortened V by 3 bases and J by 3 bases, and 13 bases separated the two germline ends. Germline CDR1 KGHSH, CDR2 LQKENI. The CDR3 region has the DNA TGTGCCAGCTCACCCCAAAAGCGTGGGACAGATACGCAGTATTTT. The encoded protein is CASSPQKRGTDTQYF.

The DNA for the CDR3 is TGTGCCAGCAGTTACTCTACAGGGTTTATCTACAATGAGCAGTTCTTC. This sequence encodes CASSYSTGFIYNEQFF. The J gene is TRBJ2-1, the V gene TRBV6-5, with a weak D call TRBD1 (6 bases). Germline V gene data show CDR1 as MNHEY and CDR2 as SVGAGI. Trimming cost V 0 bases and J 3 bases, with 12 bases left between them. The CDR3 consists of 16 residues.

The J gene is TRBJ1-5, the V gene TRBV28; D remains unclear. Germline lookup yields CDR1 MDHEN and CDR2 SYDVKM. The V and J ends lost 6 bases and 0 bases respectively, with 12 bases between them. The CDR3 has 15 residues. This CDR3 is CASSQNGPSNQPQHF. CDR3 DNA sequence: TGTGCCAGCAGCCAAAATGGGCCTAGCAATCAGCCCCAGCATTTT.